Following are 6 T cell receptor beta chains from one sample sequenced in a study of cytomegalovirus exposure and HLA in healthy donors. A multiplex PCR was run with 60 Vbeta primers and 13 Jbeta primers. The method was immunoSEQ multiplex PCR; TCRdb's version includes in-frame clones alone and lacks a portion of them. The data contain 100,000 to 140,000 clones, around 77% of them singletons. Sequenced material: PBMCs. Every receptor here comes from a young man in good health and CMV-seronegative.

This clone occurred a few times. V usage is TRBV6-5 and J usage is TRBJ2-7; TRBD1 matches at 9 bases. After removal of 2 bases from V and 5 bases from J, the junction contained 4 bases not matched to a gene. The length of the CDR3 is 14 residues. Looked up from germline, CDR1 is MNHEY and CDR2 is SVGAGI. This CDR3 is CASSYGTGYNEQYF. CDR3 nucleotide sequence: TGTGCCAGCAGTTACGGGACAGGGTACAACGAGCAGTACTTC.

The chain uses TRBV9 and TRBJ2-3; TRBD2 is a possible D gene (8 bases). Germline CDR1 reads SGDLS; CDR2 reads YYNGEE. This CDR3 contains 19 residues. V was shortened by 0 bases and J by 5 bases, with 25 bases between the two germline ends. CDR3 amino acids: CASSVEAGGLGGRGDTQYF. The CDR3 coding sequence is TGTGCCAGCAGCGTAGAGGCAGGGGGACTAGGGGGCCGGGGAGATACGCAGTATTTT.

This chain links TRBV4-2 with TRBJ2-5; 7 positions match TRBD2. The CDR3 loop spans 16 amino acids. V gave up 3 bases and J gave up 3 bases; unmatched junction bases: 10. CDR1 LGHNA and CDR2 YNFKEQ come from the germline V gene. CDR3 loop: CASSQGWGLAEETQYF. CDR3 bases: TGTGCCAGCAGCCAGGGGTGGGGCCTAGCGGAAGAGACCCAGTACTTC.

The V call is TRBV5-1, the J call TRBJ2-5, with 7 bases fitting TRBD2. The CDR3 consists of 15 residues. CDR1 is SGHRS and CDR2 is YFSETQ in the germline V gene. J gave up 2 bases and V 4 bases, and 8 bases lay outside the gene matches. CDR3 protein: CASSPRLAPQETQYF. The CDR3 nucleotides are TGCGCCAGCAGCCCTCGACTAGCCCCACAAGAGACCCAGTACTTC.

The V call is TRBV6-1, the J call TRBJ2-1; 10 bases are shared with TRBD1. Germline loops: CDR1 MNHNS, CDR2 SASEGT. The CDR3 spans 14 residues. The junction had 9 bases not matched to a gene; V was cut back by 8 bases and J by 8 bases. In DNA form, the CDR3 reads TGTGCCAGCGCTGGGACAGGGGATACCGATGAGCAGTTCTTC. Translating gives CASAGTGDTDEQFF.

This clone was recorded once. The rearrangement links TRBV5-1 to TRBJ2-1; TRBD1 matches 8 bases. J gave up 6 bases and V 1 base, and 3 bases lay outside the gene matches. CDR3 size: 14 residues. Germline CDR1 is SGHRS and CDR2 is YFSETQ. CDR3 DNA sequence: TGCGCCAGCAGCTTGAGTCAGGGGGCCAATGAGCAGTTCTTC. Its translation is CASSLSQGANEQFF.